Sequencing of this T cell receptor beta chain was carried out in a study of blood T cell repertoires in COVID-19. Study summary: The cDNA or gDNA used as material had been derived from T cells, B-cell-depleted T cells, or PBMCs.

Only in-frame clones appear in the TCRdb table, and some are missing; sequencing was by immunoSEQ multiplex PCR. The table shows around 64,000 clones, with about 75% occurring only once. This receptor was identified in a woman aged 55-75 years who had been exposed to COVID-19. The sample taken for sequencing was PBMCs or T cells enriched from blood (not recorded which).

The CDR3 here is CASSMESAMTGELFF. As DNA, the CDR3 is TGTGCCAGTAGTATGGAGTCGGCTATGACCGGGGAGCTGTTTTTT. The J gene is TRBJ2-2, the V gene TRBV19, with no clear D. V lost 3 bases, J lost 5 bases, and 13 bases lay in between. The CDR3 length is 15 residues. Germline V CDR1 and CDR2: LNHDA, SQIVND (reference sequence).